The entry below gives a single T cell receptor beta chain sequence along with its context. The CDR3 is 17 amino acids. The V gene's germline CDR1 is SQVTM and CDR2 ANQGSEA. The J segment lost 2 bases and the V segment lost 3 bases, leaving 14 bases of the junction unmatched. Isolated per sample were at least 7 million PBMCs. These data come from a study of blood T cells in healthy people across ages. Whole-study context: The capture of about one barcoded beta molecule per two T cells was achieved by template switching.

For the second PCR, which ran for roughly 7 to 11 cycles, a sample-barcoded 5' primer and a J-beta primer mix were used. Every cDNA was tagged by a template-switch adaptor with 12 random nucleotides. TCRdb itself ran the 5' RACE reads through MiXCR, one entry per CDR3 protein. The repertoire holds about 800,000 distinct CDR3 sequences, with about three fifths as singletons. V gene TRBV29-1 combines with J gene TRBJ2-3, with 7 positions matching TRBD1. Sequencing input: blood. This TCR came from a man younger than 45 in good health. DNA of the CDR3: TGCAGCGTTGATTGCTTCCGGGACAGAGATAACACAGATACGCAGTATTTT. It yields the protein CSVDCFRDRDNTDTQYF.